The clone carrying this TCR beta chain was observed at least ten times. Its antigen remains unidentified. This record belongs to a study of blood T cells in healthy people across ages. The study's findings and limits: Naive CD4+ cell counts and diversity both ran higher in long-lived than in aged donors.

Then a second PCR, running roughly 7 to 11 cycles, was carried out with a sample-barcoded 5' primer and a J-beta primer mix. TCRdb recomputed calls from the 5' RACE reads with MiXCR, one row per CDR3 protein. The repertoire holds 780,000 or so distinct CDR3 sequences, with roughly 25% as singletons. The CDR3 contains 12 residues. Trimming removed 7 bases at V and 2 bases at J, with 12 bases between. CDR1 is SQVTM and CDR2 is ANQGSEA in the germline V gene. This same sample was also part of a study on T cells of mothers and their children. That source reports: Per child, 2.5 million to 3 million TCR beta CDR3 reads were obtained, against over 9 million per mother.

The origin of this receptor is a boy younger than 18 in good health. Sequencing used blood. V gene TRBV29-1 combines with J gene TRBJ2-7; possible D gene TRBD2, 6 bases. The CDR3 reads CSAGDRAYEQYF. DNA for the CDR3: TGCAGCGCGGGGGACCGGGCCTACGAGCAGTACTTC.